Below are 8 T cell receptor beta chains sequenced from a single sample in a study of blood T cell repertoires in COVID-19 (dated by TCRdb to between 2020 and 2021). Library generation was performed with the immunoSEQ multiplex PCR assay. Held by TCRdb, this immuneACCESS table contains in-frame sequences only and omits some clones. Under half of the omission traces to an unresolved V gene where checked; the cause of the rest is unknown. For this sample the table gives roughly 200,000 clones, of which approximately 83% were detected only once. Of the sample, roughly 1.3% falls within the top ten clones. Sequences were obtained from peripheral blood. All receptors come from a woman aged 25 to 39 with COVID-19, enrolled during active disease.

The chain recombines TRBV6-5 with TRBJ1-5; TRBD1 is a possible D gene (6 bases). From germline, CDR1 is MNHEY and CDR2 SVGAGI. V gave up 8 bases and J gave up 4 bases, with 18 bases separating them. This CDR3 is built from 15 residues. The CDR3 is CASGLVGQLNQPQHF. As DNA, the CDR3 is TGTGCCAGCGGCTTGGTAGGACAGCTTAATCAGCCCCAGCATTTT.

V is TRBV23-1 and J is TRBJ1-5, with D possibly being TRBD1 (5 bases). TRBV23-1 is placed among ORFs of uncertain function. V was pared by 5 bases and J by 5 bases, with 10 bases between. The CDR3 contains 13 residues. This CDR3 is CASSTRGDQPQHF. The CDR3 DNA follows: TGCGCCAGCAGTACAAGGGGCGATCAGCCCCAGCATTTT.

This rearrangement joins TRBV19 to TRBJ1-1, with D maybe TRBD1 (5 bases). The CDR3 consists of 18 residues. The V end was cut by 10 bases, the J end by 0 bases, with 27 bases between. In germline, CDR1 is LNHDA, CDR2 SQIVND (reference sequence). Here the CDR3 reads CATHPGSGGTALNTEAFF. The DNA of the CDR3 is TGTGCCACGCACCCAGGGTCGGGCGGTACGGCACTGAACACTGAAGCTTTCTTT.

The J gene is TRBJ2-5, the V gene TRBV7-7; 7 nucleotides agree with TRBD2. The CDR3 has 15 residues. The V gene's germline CDR1 is SSHAT and CDR2 FNYEAQ (reference sequence). Losses at the gene ends were 3 bases for V and 2 bases for J; bases not matched to a gene: 6. CDR3 DNA: TGTGCCAGCAGCTTGATTAGCGGGCCGCAAGAGACCCAGTACTTC. Its protein product is CASSLISGPQETQYF. Variable domain in full (rest from reference TRBV7-7 and TRBJ2-5): GAGVSQSPRYKVTKRGQDVTLRCDPISSHATLYWYQQALGQGPEFLTYFNYEAQPDKSGLPSDRFSAERPEGSISTLTIQRTEQRDSAMYRCASSLISGPQETQYFGPGTRLLVL.

The rearrangement uses TRBV6-2 or TRBV6-3 and TRBJ2-7, with D tentatively TRBD2 (5 bases). Germline-derived CDR1 and CDR2 are MNHEY and SVGEGT. There are 13 residues in the CDR3. Trimming shortened V by 4 bases and J by 3 bases, and 10 bases separated the two germline ends. In DNA, the CDR3 is TGTGCCAGCAGTTTAAGCGGATTCTACGAGCAGTACTTC. Its protein product is CASSLSGFYEQYF.

This clone was observed once. The V and J genes are TRBV14 and TRBJ2-3, with D unclear. Deletions cut 4 bases from V and 6 bases from J, with 17 bases between. The germline gives CDR1 SGHDN, CDR2 FVKESK. This CDR3 is 15 amino acids long. DNA for the CDR3: TGTGCCAGCAGCCTTTCGGGTACTCGCGTGGATACGCAGTATTTT. The encoded protein is CASSLSGTRVDTQYF.

The rearrangement links TRBV19 to TRBJ2-7; 7 nucleotides align to TRBD1. This CDR3 is built from 16 residues. The V gene's germline CDR1 is LNHDA and CDR2 SQIVND (reference sequence). The junction had 12 bases not matched to a gene; V was cut back by 4 bases and J by 3 bases. The chain's CDR3 is CASSRRKGTVGYEQYF. Written as DNA, the CDR3 is TGTGCCAGTAGTAGACGAAAGGGGACAGTCGGCTACGAGCAGTACTTC.

This sequence joins TRBV5-6 and TRBJ1-1, with a tentative D call TRBD1 (6 bases). V lost 0 bases, J lost 11 bases, and 11 bases lay in between. Germline V lookup: CDR1 SGHDT, CDR2 YYEEEE. The CDR3 is made up of 12 amino acids. The CDR3: CASSLVGQNAFF. The CDR3 coding sequence is TGTGCCAGCAGCTTGGTAGGACAGAACGCTTTCTTT.